A selection of T cell receptor beta chains follows, all from one sample in a study of cytomegalovirus exposure and HLA in healthy donors. Measured with immunoSEQ multiplex PCR; TCRdb has only the in-frame clones, and not every one. Altogether 120,000 to 150,000 clones are present, around 80% being singletons, with the ten largest covering roughly 3.2%. The specimen was PBMCs. Receptors were obtained from a man aged 18 to 30 in good health and CMV-seropositive. Both conserved end residues are part of each CDR3. A D gene is named only where the DNA matches it firmly. Expanded clones are given a class, and other clones once, few, many or no size at all.

TRBJ2-2	NA	TRBD1	TRBV5-1	CASARGQGGELFF	TGCGCCAGCGCGAGGGGGCAAGGCGGGGAGCTGTTTTTT
TRBJ1-2	NA	TRBD1	TRBV5-1	CASSLGDSPSYGYTF	TGCGCCAGCAGCTTGGGGGACAGCCCCTCCTATGGCTACACCTTC
TRBJ2-7	NA	NA	TRBV28	CASSSQEVSSYEQYF	TGTGCCAGCAGTTCCCAAGAAGTTAGCTCCTACGAGCAGTACTTC
TRBJ2-1	NA	TRBD2	TRBV7-7	CASSLTGPSGSNEQFF	TGTGCTAGCAGCTTAACGGGCCCTAGCGGGAGCAATGAGCAGTTCTTC
TRBJ2-3	NA	NA	TRBV7-9	CASSLVVTGIRTDTQYF	TGTGCCAGCAGCTTAGTTGTAACAGGGATTCGCACAGATACGCAGTATTTT
TRBJ2-7	NA	TRBD2	TRBV28	CASSLSWSAGGSYEQYF	TGTGCCAGCAGTTTAAGTTGGTCAGCGGGAGGTTCCTACGAGCAGTACTTC
TRBJ2-3	few	TRBD2	TRBV5-1	CASSVEAGGLSDTQYF	TGCGCCAGCAGCGTGGAAGCGGGAGGGCTGTCGGATACGCAGTATTTT
TRBJ1-1	NA	TRBD1	TRBV19	CASGTGVGAEAFF	TGTGCCAGTGGGACAGGGGTAGGCGCTGAAGCTTTCTTT
TRBJ2-1	NA	TRBD1	TRBV28	CASSGDSSYNEQFF	TGTGCCAGCAGTGGGGACAGCTCCTACAATGAGCAGTTCTTC
TRBJ2-7	NA	NA	TRBV27	CASRSVSYEQYF	TGTGCCAGCAGATCGGTCTCCTACGAGCAGTACTTC
TRBJ2-2	NA	TRBD2	TRBV9	CASSVRTRELNAGELFF	TGTGCCAGCAGCGTACGTACGCGGGAGCTAAACGCCGGGGAGCTGTTTTTT
TRBJ2-5	NA	TRBD2	TRBV10-1	CASSETSGVQETQYF	TGCGCCAGCAGTGAGACTAGCGGGGTCCAAGAGACCCAGTACTTC
TRBJ2-7	NA	NA	TRBV29-1	CSVLKGNSYEQYF	TGCAGCGTACTCAAGGGGAATTCCTACGAGCAGTACTTC
TRBJ1-3	NA	NA	TRBV7-9	CASSLVRVDTIYF	TGTGCCAGCAGCTTGGTGAGGGTAGACACCATATATTTT
TRBJ2-7	NA	NA	TRBV7-6	CASSVGEVTYEQYF	TGTGCCAGCAGCGTGGGAGAGGTTACCTACGAGCAGTACTTC
TRBJ2-7	NA	NA	TRBV4-2	CASSQERGQTARDEQYF	TGTGCCAGCAGCCAAGAAAGGGGTCAAACGGCACGAGACGAGCAGTACTTC
TRBJ2-6	few	TRBD1	TRBV28	CASSSPRDRSGANVLTF	TGTGCCAGCAGCTCTCCCCGGGACAGGTCTGGGGCCAACGTCCTGACTTTC
TRBJ2-2	once	NA	TRBV19	CASSAATRQGATAGGNTGELFF	TGTGCCAGTAGTGCCGCGACCCGACAGGGGGCGACAGCGGGAGGGAACACCGGGGAGCTGTTTTTT
TRBJ2-5	once	TRBD1	TRBV27	CASSLRRQGGETQYF	TGTGCCAGCAGTTTACGCCGACAGGGGGGAGAGACCCAGTACTTC
TRBJ2-3	NA	TRBD1	TRBV2	CASSDLIQGVNTDTQYF	TGTGCCAGCAGTGACTTAATCCAGGGGGTCAACACAGATACGCAGTATTTT
TRBJ1-1	NA	NA	TRBV27	CASSSNTEAFF	TGTGCCAGCAGTTCTAACACTGAAGCTTTCTTT
TRBJ1-5	NA	NA	TRBV5-1	CASSLTSNQPQHF	TGCGCCAGCAGCTTGACTTCCAATCAGCCCCAGCATTTT
TRBJ2-5	NA	NA	TRBV28	CASSPRGPQETQYF	TGTGCCAGCAGTCCCCGAGGCCCCCAAGAGACCCAGTACTTC
TRBJ2-1	NA	TRBD1	TRBV5-6	CASSLDRTGAYNEQFF	TGTGCCAGCAGCTTAGACCGGACAGGGGCCTACAATGAGCAGTTCTTC
TRBJ1-4	NA	NA	TRBV7-2	CASSLVAGVAEKLFF	TGTGCCAGCAGCTTAGTGGCAGGGGTGGCGGAAAAACTGTTTTTT
TRBJ2-6	NA	NA	TRBV5-1	CASSFPSSGANVLTF	TGCGCCAGCAGCTTTCCTAGCTCTGGGGCCAACGTCCTGACTTTC
TRBJ1-2	NA	NA	TRBV27	CASSLGGDGYTF	TGTGCCAGCAGTTTAGGGGGGGATGGCTACACCTTC
TRBJ1-1	NA	TRBD1	TRBV7-9	CASSRGQENTEAFF	TGTGCCAGCAGCCGGGGACAGGAGAACACTGAAGCTTTCTTT
TRBJ2-7	few	TRBD1	TRBV6-1	CASSVGTGPYEQYF	TGTGCCAGCAGTGTGGGGACAGGGCCCTACGAGCAGTACTTC
TRBJ2-1	once	NA	TRBV7-3	CASRGGQYNEQFF	TGTGCCAGCAGGGGGGGACAGTACAATGAGCAGTTCTTC
TRBJ1-5	NA	TRBD1	TRBV4-2	CASSQDPNRGDQPQHF	TGTGCCAGCAGCCAAGACCCAAACAGGGGGGATCAGCCCCAGCATTTT
TRBJ2-5	NA	TRBD2	TRBV5-1	CASSGGGRSGETQYF	TGCGCCAGCAGCGGGGGAGGGAGGTCCGGAGAGACCCAGTACTTC
TRBJ2-1	NA	TRBD2	TRBV4-2	CASSQEAGGPNEQFF	TGTGCCAGCAGCCAAGAAGCGGGAGGGCCCAATGAGCAGTTCTTC
TRBJ2-5	NA	TRBD1	TRBV4-1	CASSQVTGIQETQYF	TGCGCCAGCAGCCAAGTGACAGGGATCCAAGAGACCCAGTACTTC
TRBJ2-5	NA	NA	TRBV5-1	CASSLGGPVQHQETQYF	TGCGCCAGCAGCTTGGGAGGGCCGGTACAGCACCAAGAGACCCAGTACTTC
TRBJ2-7	NA	TRBD2	TRBV18	CATGGASYEQYF	TGTGCCACCGGGGGGGCGTCGTACGAGCAGTACTTC
TRBJ1-3	NA	NA	TRBV5-8	CASSLMNLAGNTIYF	TGTGCCAGCAGCTTGATGAACCTGGCCGGAAACACCATATATTTT
TRBJ1-4	NA	NA	TRBV4-2	CASSPAWGTANEKLFF	TGTGCCAGCAGCCCGGCCTGGGGCACAGCTAATGAAAAACTGTTTTTT
TRBJ2-7	NA	TRBD2	TRBV5-1	CASSYYRVTSGSEQYF	TGCGCCAGCAGCTATTACAGGGTTACTAGCGGGAGCGAGCAGTACTTC
TRBJ2-7	NA	NA	TRBV5-6	CASSRGGYEQYF	TGTGCCAGCAGCCGAGGGGGCTACGAGCAGTACTTC
TRBJ2-7	NA	NA	TRBV6-5	CASKRASGEQYF	TGTGCCAGCAAGCGGGCCTCGGGGGAGCAGTACTTC
TRBJ1-1	NA	TRBD1	TRBV7-8	CASSPKANRGNTEAFF	TGTGCCAGCAGCCCGAAGGCCAACAGGGGGAACACTGAAGCTTTCTTT
TRBJ2-7	NA	NA	TRBV19	CASSFRQGLGYEQYF	TGTGCCAGTAGCTTCAGGCAGGGGCTGGGTTACGAGCAGTACTTC